This T cell receptor (beta chain) was found in a study of cytomegalovirus exposure and HLA in healthy donors (TCRdb year 2017). With respect to the entire study: In an earlier analysis of several hundred of the donors, 276 Gb of sequence data and approximately 120 million unique TCR beta sequences from about 179 million T cells were reported. Roughly 310 gigabases of sequencing data and tens of millions of unique TCR sequences were included in an early release covering several hundred HLA-typed donors. Of the roughly 390 genotyped donors, 81% fell in the genetic ancestry cluster associated with self-reported Caucasian donors. The aim of the study was to test whether cataloging public T cell receptors could identify signatures of past pathogen exposure. The study profiled the T cell repertoires of under 850 subjects by immunosequencing and related them to cytomegalovirus serostatus. Besides the first cohort of more than 650 subjects, a separate validation cohort made up of 120 different subjects was used. To predict cytomegalovirus infection status, the study brought together high-throughput TCR immunosequencing, statistical association of individual TCRs with disease status, and machine learning. In a later analysis, previously published TCR beta repertoires from some 640 donors were re-analyzed and high-resolution HLA genotyping was added so that TCR occurrence patterns could be studied. The later analysis used no new phenotypic data to find candidate immune exposures, relying instead on TCR beta sequences and their occurrence across donors. An earlier analysis of approximately 580 of the donors used high-throughput TCR beta sequencing to judge whether each TCR beta V gene segment behaved as functional or pseudogenic. Donor age, sex, ethnicity and CMV serostatus were compiled alongside the repertoire data. A later genetic analysis used genome-wide SNP genotypes for about three fifths of the 666 donors, treating that subset as a discovery cohort. Every repertoire in the discovery cohort had been generated on one and the same sequencing platform. HLA typing covered class I and class II loci at four-digit resolution. Typing coverage varied by locus: roughly 629-640 donors for A, B, C, DRB1 and DQB1; more than 500 for DQA1; about 570 for DPA1; roughly 450 for DPB1. Roughly 5 DR-DQ haplotypes were treated as single units for association and clustering because of strong linkage in the cohort. On average, around 230,000 unique TCR beta nucleotide sequences were sequenced per donor among fewer than 500 genotyped donors of the cohort, with about 19% of those sequences being non-productive. General conclusions and limits of the study: Most TCR sequences were seen in very few donors, while some public TCRs were found in many individuals. A further reported finding was that TCR beta sequences accurately predicted the HLA-A and HLA-B alleles for most subjects in the first cohort. According to a later analysis, most CMV-associated TCR beta chains appeared to be HLA-restricted, and the HLA associations seemed to be driven largely by CMV exposure. In a later analysis, HLA-associated TCR beta chains were found to be more clonally expanded and to have lower generation probabilities than equally common non-associated chains. When HLA alleles, especially DR and DQ, strongly co-occurred, attributing TCR associations to individual alleles was difficult. In vitro tests confirmed that three of the cytomegalovirus-associated TCR beta chains recognize cytomegalovirus antigens. Correlated functional status among segregating V segments might be attributable to linkage disequilibrium, but an unknown experimental factor could not be ruled out. Specific HLA alleles were associated with some 15,000 TCR beta sequences at a false discovery rate of 0.05 in a later analysis. An earlier analysis of approximately 530 of the donors showed that most TCR beta V segments appeared in productive rearrangements either about 87% or about 30% of the time, which broadly matched IMGT annotations. The study listed 164 TCR beta chains as associated with cytomegalovirus. For the cohort, immune exposure information was limited to CMV serostatus. It was suggested by the authors that the approach could potentially be generalized to other disease states and immunological phenotypes. HLA typing was unavailable for some donors at each locus, so association tests used only the typed subset. Cytomegalovirus status was reported to be diagnosed by the classifier with high specificity and sensitivity in both the original and validation cohorts. According to a later analysis, parvovirus B19, influenza, CMV and Epstein-Barr virus appeared linked to several top co-occurrence clusters. In a later analysis, TCR association rates were found to vary across HLA loci, with the most associated TCRs seen for DRB1 alleles and the fewest for HLA-C alleles. Compared with the roughly 710-donor mean, donors in an Asian-associated ancestry cluster had fewer N-insertions in productive TCRs, according to a later genetic analysis. Because the 87-base-pair reads could not distinguish some IMGT-functional V segments, including TRBV6-2 and TRBV6-3, those segments were excluded. Fewer than 20 rarely observed V segments, including chromosome 9 orphons, were excluded from the earlier analysis of about 600 of the donors because counts were too low. Only TCR beta chains were sequenced in this cohort, and the absence of alpha or paired-chain data limited detectable features. An association between a missense DCLRE1C variant and V-gene and J-gene trimming of TCR beta chains was found in a later genetic analysis and replicated in an independent cohort. The sequencing pipeline was judged likely to have produced a cluster of highly shared sequence variants as a technical artifact. Presence/absence analyses assumed roughly uniform sequencing depth across donors, an assumption that may not hold.

The protocol used for the library was the immunoSEQ multiplex PCR assay. For the multiplex PCR, a mixture combining 60 forward primers for TCR Vbeta segments and 13 reverse primers for TCR Jbeta segments was used. The CDR3 region of rearranged TCR beta genes was amplified from genomic DNA by a multiplex PCR assay. The amplified TCR beta libraries were sequenced on the Illumina HiSeq System as 87-base-pair reads. Per the original workflow: Across the 500 to 750 repertoires, a later analysis counted around 80 million unique TCR beta chains, about 10 million of which were shared by at least two donors. Raw reads were error-corrected and collapsed into unique sequences by a nearest-neighbor algorithm in which closely related sequences were merged to remove PCR and sequencing errors. To assign V, D and J gene segments, CDR3 sequences were aligned to IMGT reference sequences. For a sequence to be retained, a match of at least six nucleotides was required to both a V gene segment and a J gene segment. Rearrangements were classified as productive when the CDR3 lacked stop codons and remained in frame with V and J, and all other rearrangements were classified as non-productive. Following IMGT convention, CDR3 was defined as the stretch from the second conserved V-encoded cysteine up to the conserved J-encoded phenylalanine. In an earlier analysis of around 540 of the donors, sequences lacking an unambiguous match to a single V gene segment were excluded. An earlier analysis of just under 600 of the donors called V segments functional above 56.7% productive rearrangements and segregating when the between-donor standard deviation exceeded 5%. A statistical classification framework was built to diagnose cytomegalovirus status from the catalog of TCR beta chain sequences. In a later analysis, TCR nucleotide sequences were compared against IMGT/GENE-DB human TR gene sequences so that V and J genes could be assigned. Using the TCRdist pipeline, a later analysis assigned CDR3 sequences along with most-parsimonious VDJ recombination scenarios. In a later analysis, every TCR beta chain was defined by the combination of its CDR3 amino acid sequence and its V-gene family, and reads without a unique V-gene family were dropped. A later analysis removed 500 to 600 highly shared, low-generation-probability nucleotide sequences to deal with suspected cross-contamination and a sequencing artifact. In a later analysis, a clonal expansion index was calculated for each public chain from normalized within-repertoire ranks of inferred template counts. In a later analysis, generation probabilities were computed with a VDJ recombination model fitted to out-of-frame rearrangements, and the resulting probabilities were checked against IGoR. A later analysis scored TCR-TCR, TCR-HLA and TCR-CMV co-occurrence with hypergeometric tests, applying a repertoire-size bias correction to TCR pairs. In a later analysis, false discovery rates were estimated by permuting HLA or CMV assignments 20 times. In a later analysis, co-occurring TCRs were grouped using DBSCAN, and TCRdist sequence similarity was added for clustering within HLA-allele-positive subsets. Repertoires with fewer than 30,000 or more than 120,000 public chains were left out of co-occurrence clustering, as were about 5 repertoires with anomalous nucleotide sharing. TCRdb's version of the immuneACCESS table is confined to in-frame rearrangements and falls short of the full clone set. An unresolved V gene accounts for under half of the shortfall where checked; the remainder is of unknown origin. Clone size and the V and J calls come from that table; the DNA yielded D and trimming. The sample table holds about 120,000 clones, of which roughly three quarters were seen once. The top ten clonotypes cover 5% to 7.5% of the sample.

The cohort was made up of several hundred healthy bone marrow donors. At the time of sampling, all cohort members were nominally healthy, though unrecorded immune exposures were likely present. The donor was CMV seropositive and belonged to the group of more than 250 seropositive cohort members. Each donor provided a peripheral blood sample, and peripheral blood mononuclear cells were used for TCR beta sequencing. Genomic DNA extraction from the blood cell samples was performed with the Qiagen DNeasy Blood Extraction Kit. A single count supports this clone. Its target antigen remains unknown. No quality values exist for individual bases; no much larger clone is one base distant. The germline V gene specifies MGHDK as CDR1 and SYGVNS as CDR2. From its cysteine to its phenylalanine, the CDR3 spans 13 amino acids. Solely the CDR3 DNA is kept, with 39 bases framed from the first base. V has 6 bases trimmed and J has 4 bases trimmed; junction bases matching no gene number 3.

The sequenced material came from PBMCs. This receptor chain uses TRBV25-1 and TRBJ2-4, with 7 central nucleotides matching TRBD1. This sequence originates from a man aged 25 to 40 in good health and CMV-seropositive. At the DNA level, the sequence is TGTGCCAGCAGAGAGACAGGGAAAAACATTCAGTACTTC. Translation gives CASRETGKNIQYF.